This entry concerns a single TCR beta chain. Expressed TCRB transcripts were sequenced after all isolated RNA was converted to cDNA. The protocol was immunoSEQ multiplex PCR, while the TCRdb copy is restricted to in-frame clones and leaves out a portion. Among about 330,000 clones listed, 11% were seen once. These data originate in a study of beta chain features in type 1 diabetes. The sequence was collected from a woman aged 30 to 39 in good health. Sequencing was done on a sample of naive CD4+ T cells from blood.

Here the CDR3 reads CASSLVLGGSYNEQFF. CDR3 coding DNA: TGTGCCAGCAGCTTAGTGCTTGGCGGGAGCTACAATGAGCAGTTCTTC. The V call is TRBV11-2, the J call TRBJ2-1; 7 bases are shared with TRBD2. In germline, CDR1 is SGHAT, CDR2 FQNNGV. V lost 1 base and J lost 3; bases outside the gene matches: 6. The CDR3 loop spans 16 amino acids.